The source of this T cell receptor beta chain is a study of response to subunit inactivated influenza vaccine. Broader study findings: Few new T cells, the authors suggested, are recruited by each seasonal influenza vaccination.

TCRdb ran MiXCR on the RT-PCR reads and lists one entry per CDR3 protein. Of roughly 760,000 distinct CDR3 sequences in the sample, 21% are singletons; the top ten hold around 9.6%. The CDR3 is made up of 19 amino acids. The germline gives CDR1 SGHVS, CDR2 FNYEAQ. V lost 1 base and J lost 0; bases outside the gene matches: 11. Turning to this clonotype: Its specificity is not known.

This receptor was taken from a man in his forties or fifties who received an inactivated influenza vaccine. Specimen: PBMCs from blood, collected 4 to 6 days after vaccination. The chain joins TRBV7-6 to TRBJ2-1; 8 positions agree with TRBD2. CDR3 in DNA: TGTGCCAGCAGCTTAGTGGACGGCGGGGGGCCGAGCTCCTACAATGAGCAGTTCTTC. Translation gives CASSLVDGGGPSSYNEQFF.